What follows is one T cell receptor beta chain and its context. This entry comes from a study of blood T cell repertoires in COVID-19. Study context: There were acute and convalescent COVID-19 samples, and they came from the United States, Italy and Spain. PBMCs, B-cell-depleted T cells, or T cells were the source of the cDNA or gDNA that made up the material.

Original methodology: Estimation of nucleated cell counts relied on the amplification of reference gene primers. Sequenced by immunoSEQ multiplex PCR; TCRdb stores in-frame clones only, minus some. V and J calls and clone size are given by that table; D and trimming were obtained from the DNA. The sample consists of some 15,000 clones, around three quarters of them appearing once. The specimen was peripheral blood. The receptor's source is a man aged 70-80 years with active or convalescent COVID-19.

The CDR3 spells CASSPPGGRSYEQYF. DNA for the CDR3: TGTGCCAGCTCACCACCGGGGGGACGTTCCTACGAGCAGTACTTC. This chain connects TRBV18 to TRBJ2-7; D may be TRBD2 (6 bases). This CDR3 has 15 residues. V was trimmed by 0 bases and J by 1 base, leaving 10 bases between them. Germline V gene data show CDR1 as KGHSH and CDR2 as LQKENI.